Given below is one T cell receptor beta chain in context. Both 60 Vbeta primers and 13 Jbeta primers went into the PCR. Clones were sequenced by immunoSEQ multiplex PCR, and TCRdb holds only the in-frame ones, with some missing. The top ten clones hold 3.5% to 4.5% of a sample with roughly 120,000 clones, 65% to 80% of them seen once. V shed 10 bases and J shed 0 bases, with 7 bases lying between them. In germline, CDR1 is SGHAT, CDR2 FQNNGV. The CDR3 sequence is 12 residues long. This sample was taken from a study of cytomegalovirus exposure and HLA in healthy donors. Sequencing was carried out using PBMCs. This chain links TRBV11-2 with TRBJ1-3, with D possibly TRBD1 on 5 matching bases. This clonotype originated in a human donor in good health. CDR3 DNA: TGTGCCACCGGACACTCTGGAAACACCATATATTTT. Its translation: CATGHSGNTIYF.